This TCR beta chain was found in a study of blood T cells in healthy people across ages. CDR1 and CDR2 (germline): ENHRY, SYGVKD. V lost 4 bases and J lost 8, with 9 bases in between. CDR3 length equals 12 residues. Those donating, healthy Caucasian individuals from Russia, were aged roughly 6 to 90. A sample-barcoded 5' primer and a J-beta primer mix were used in a second PCR of about 6 to 11 cycles. From the 5' RACE reads, TCRdb called clonotypes with MiXCR, one entry per CDR3 protein. The sample yields approximately 780,000 distinct CDR3 sequences, roughly 26% seen once. This clonotype was seen only a few times. The data also belong to a second study, concerning T cells of mothers and their children.

Sequenced material: blood. This rearrangement joins TRBV10-3 to TRBJ2-1; TRBD1 or TRBD2 may be the D gene (5 bases each). This TCR came from a boy younger than 18 in good health. This chain's CDR3 is CAISVGGDEQFF. The CDR3 nucleotides are TGTGCCATCAGTGTTGGGGGAGATGAGCAGTTCTTC.